The next 3 T cell receptor beta chains were all read from a single sample in a study of control samples from healthy donors and cancer patients. Sequenced by immunoSEQ multiplex PCR; TCRdb stores in-frame clones only, minus some. The sample yields fewer than 200,000 clones, over 95% seen once. The sample comprised blood. These TCRs come from a woman aged 25 to 45 in good health.

V is TRBV25-1 and J is TRBJ1-1; weak D call: TRBD1 (6 bases). The CDR3 totals 15 residues. V lost 1 base and J lost 6, with 15 bases in between. Per germline, CDR1 MGHDK and CDR2 SYGVNS. The CDR3 loop is CASSESRGWGAEAFF. The CDR3 nucleotides are TGTGCCAGCAGTGAATCCAGGGGATGGGGTGCTGAAGCTTTCTTT.

This chain uses TRBV4-1 with TRBJ1-6; D is unresolved. V was pared by 3 bases and J by 8 bases, with 5 bases between. This CDR3 has 12 residues. The germline V gene has CDR1 MGHRA and CDR2 YSYEKL. The CDR3 region is CASSQAHSPLHF. CDR3 DNA sequence: TGCGCCAGCAGCCAGGCTCATTCACCCCTCCACTTT.

Of note for this clone: The conserved closing phenylalanine or tryptophan is absent in this CDR3, likely reflecting a read error. The limits of the CDR3 on the DNA are not certain, so only TCRdb's listed CDR3 is given. The chain is built from TRBV7-2 and TRBJ2-3; TRBD2, the table's D call, lacks a check against the DNA. Germline CDR1 and CDR2: SGHTA and FQGNSA. From its first to its last residue, the CDR3 has 11 amino acids. CDR3 region: CASSLAATPSM.